This T cell receptor (beta chain) stems from a study of cytomegalovirus exposure and HLA in healthy donors. Findings and limits, study-wide: Excluded: some indistinguishable V segments such as TRBV6-2 and TRBV6-3. Associated with HLA alleles at 0.05 false discovery rate in a later analysis were 15,000 to 20,000 TCR beta sequences.

In the PCR, 60 Vbeta and 13 Jbeta primers were used. The assay was immunoSEQ multiplex PCR, and TCRdb's table has in-frame clones only and misses some. Of approximately 140,000 clones in the sample, more than 75% were seen once. As for this clone: Its antigen remains unidentified.

Germline loops: CDR1 LGHNT, CDR2 FRNRAP. V was pared by 2 bases and J by 5 bases, with 12 bases between. This CDR3 is 14 amino acids long. The source is a human donor in good health. The sample consisted of PBMCs. The chain uses TRBV12-5 and TRBJ2-5, with a weak D call TRBD2 (6 bases). CDR3 region: CASGLQGGMETQYF. The CDR3 DNA reads TGTGCTAGTGGTTTGCAGGGAGGAATGGAGACCCAGTACTTC.